This T cell receptor (beta chain) derives from a study of siplizumab effects on memory and regulatory T cells. Findings and caveats of the study: With siplizumab, Treg-derived clones averaged about 70% of mappable alloreactive CD4+ clones, versus 26.9% in controls. Apparently more diverse than memory cells, naive T cells also seemed major alloresponse contributors. Proliferating Tregs taken from siplizumab cultures were not shown to have a confirmed suppressive function.

Unstimulated naive, memory, effector memory and TEMRA subsets were sequenced, and this was done in a few donor pairs. Concerning this clone itself: Its antigen is still unknown.

With 6 bases clipped from V and 6 bases from J, the junction kept 8 bases outside the gene matches. Germline V gives CDR1 MDHEN, CDR2 SYDVKM. The CDR3 is 15 residues long. Profiled with immunoSEQ multiplex PCR; TCRdb holds only in-frame clones, not every one. This table has about 40,000 clones, around 92% appearing once. This TCR derives from a human donor in good health. The J gene is TRBJ1-2, the V gene TRBV28, with 12 bases matching TRBD1. The sample taken for sequencing was naive CD4+ T cells sorted from blood. The CDR3 DNA reads as TGTGCCAGCAGGGGGGACAGGGGGCGGATCAATGGCTACACCTTC. It yields the protein CASRGDRGRINGYTF.